The 6 T cell receptor beta chains in this list originate from one sample, sequenced in a study of neoadjuvant nivolumab and ipilimumab in lung cancer. Clones were sequenced by immunoSEQ multiplex PCR, and TCRdb holds only the in-frame ones, with some missing. The sample carries about 13,000 clones, about 94% recorded once. The sample here was peripheral blood, taken after neoadjuvant nivolumab, alone or with ipilimumab, at or shortly before surgery. These receptors originate from an adult with non-small cell lung cancer.

The gene calls are TRBV30 and TRBJ2-7, with D tentatively TRBD1 (6 bases). The CDR3 spans 13 residues. Germline V gives CDR1 GTSNPN, CDR2 SVGIG (reference sequence). The ends were cut back, 1 base at V and 0 bases at J, with 7 bases in the middle. CDR3: CAWSAGHSYEQYF. Written as DNA, the CDR3 is TGTGCCTGGAGTGCGGGACACTCCTACGAGCAGTACTTC.

This sequence joins TRBV19 and TRBJ1-1; D remains ambiguous. Between the trimmed V and J ends, which lost 3 bases and 0 bases, there was a span of 8 bases. CDR1 is LNHDA and CDR2 is SQIVND in the germline V gene (reference sequence). CDR3 size: 14 residues. The CDR3 spells CASSIPGMNTEAFF. Here the CDR3 DNA reads TGTGCCAGTAGTATTCCCGGAATGAACACTGAAGCTTTCTTT.

The chain uses TRBV7-2 and TRBJ1-1, with TRBD1 matching 7 bases. The length of the CDR3 is 15 residues. Germline V gene lookup returns CDR1 SGHTA and CDR2 FQGNSA. V lost 1 base and J lost 4; bases outside the gene matches: 6. The DNA of the CDR3 is TGTGCCAGCAGCTTAGTCTCAGGGGGGTCCACTGAAGCTTTCTTT. Encoded protein: CASSLVSGGSTEAFF.

The rearrangement uses TRBV7-8 and TRBJ2-3, with D tentatively TRBD2 (5 bases). The ends were cut back, 1 base at V and 0 bases at J, with 8 bases in the middle. There are 15 residues in the CDR3. Germline values: CDR1 SGHVS, CDR2 FQNEAQ. CDR3 residues: CASSLEAASTDTQYF. In DNA, the CDR3 is TGTGCCAGCAGCTTAGAAGCGGCTAGCACAGATACGCAGTATTTT.

The V call is TRBV6-1, the J call TRBJ2-3; the match to TRBD2 covers 10 bases. Unmatched junction bases numbered 11, after V lost 4 bases and J lost 4 bases. This CDR3 has 17 residues. Germline lookup yields CDR1 MNHNS and CDR2 SASEGT. In DNA form, the CDR3 reads TGTGCCAGCAGTGGGGCCATTCTAGCGGGAGTCGCAGATACGCAGTATTTT. Its protein product is CASSGAILAGVADTQYF.

V gene TRBV28 combines with J gene TRBJ2-7, with D uncertain. Germline V gene sequence: CDR1 MDHEN, CDR2 SYDVKM. CDR3 size: 12 residues. V lost 5 bases and J lost 6, with 11 bases in between. The CDR3 loop is CASSSPDGEQYF. In DNA, the CDR3 is TGTGCCAGCAGTAGCCCCGACGGCGAGCAGTACTTC.